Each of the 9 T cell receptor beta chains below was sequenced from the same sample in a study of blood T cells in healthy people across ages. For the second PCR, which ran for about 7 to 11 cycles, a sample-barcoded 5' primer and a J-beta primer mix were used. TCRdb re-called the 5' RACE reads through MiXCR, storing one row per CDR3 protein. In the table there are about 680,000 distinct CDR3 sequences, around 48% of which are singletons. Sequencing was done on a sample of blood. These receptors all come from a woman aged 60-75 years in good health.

The CDR3 DNA sequence: TGTGCCAGCAGTTTATCGTCCCTAGGCACAGATACGCAGTATTTT. This codes for CASSLSSLGTDTQYF. V is TRBV28 and J is TRBJ2-3; D gene ambiguous. There are 15 residues in the CDR3. Germline assignment: CDR1 MDHEN and CDR2 SYDVKM. V lost 1 base, J lost 1 base, and 9 bases lay in between.

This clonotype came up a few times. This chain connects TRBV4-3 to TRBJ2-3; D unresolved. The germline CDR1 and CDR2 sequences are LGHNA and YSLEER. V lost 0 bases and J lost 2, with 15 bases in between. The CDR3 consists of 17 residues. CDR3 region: CASSQDHNRAPTDTQYF. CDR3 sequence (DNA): TGCGCCAGCAGCCAAGATCATAACAGAGCCCCCACAGATACGCAGTATTTT.

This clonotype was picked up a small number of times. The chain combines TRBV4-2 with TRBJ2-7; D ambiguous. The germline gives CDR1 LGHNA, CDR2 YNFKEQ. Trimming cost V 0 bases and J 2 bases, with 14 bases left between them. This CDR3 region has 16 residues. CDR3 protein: CASSQDPVATTYEQYF. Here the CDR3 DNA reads TGTGCCAGCAGCCAAGATCCGGTCGCTACCACCTACGAGCAGTACTTC.

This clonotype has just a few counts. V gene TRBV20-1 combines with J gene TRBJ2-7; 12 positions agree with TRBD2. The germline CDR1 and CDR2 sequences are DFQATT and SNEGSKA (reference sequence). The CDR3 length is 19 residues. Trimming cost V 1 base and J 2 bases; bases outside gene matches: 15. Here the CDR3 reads CSARAGPRTSGKRAYEQYF. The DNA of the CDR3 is TGCAGTGCTAGAGCGGGCCCCCGGACTAGCGGGAAAAGGGCCTACGAGCAGTACTTC.

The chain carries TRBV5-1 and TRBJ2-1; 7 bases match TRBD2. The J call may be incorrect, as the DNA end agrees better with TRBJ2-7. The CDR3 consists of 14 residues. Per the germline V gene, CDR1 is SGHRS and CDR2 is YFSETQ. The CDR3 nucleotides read TGCGCCAGCAGCCAACGACTAGCCGCCAATGAGCAGTACTTC. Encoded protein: CASSQRLAANEQYF.

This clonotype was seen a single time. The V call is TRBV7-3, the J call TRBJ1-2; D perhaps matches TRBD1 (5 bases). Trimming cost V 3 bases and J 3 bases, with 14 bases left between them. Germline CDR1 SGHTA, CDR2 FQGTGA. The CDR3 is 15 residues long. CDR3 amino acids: CASSLGGVTDYGYTF. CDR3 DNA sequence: TGTGCCAGCAGCTTGGGGGGGGTAACAGACTATGGCTACACCTTC.

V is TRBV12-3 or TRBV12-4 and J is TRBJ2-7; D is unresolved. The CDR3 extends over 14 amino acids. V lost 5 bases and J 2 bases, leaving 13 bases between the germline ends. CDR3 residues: CASSLYRSAYEQYF. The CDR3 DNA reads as TGTGCCAGCAGTCTTTACAGAAGCGCCTACGAGCAGTACTTC.

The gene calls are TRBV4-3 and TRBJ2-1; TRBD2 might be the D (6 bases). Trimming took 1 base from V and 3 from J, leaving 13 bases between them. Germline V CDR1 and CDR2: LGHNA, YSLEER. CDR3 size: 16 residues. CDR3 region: CASSQGAGRNYNEQFF. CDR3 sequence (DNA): TGCGCCAGCAGCCAAGGGGCGGGACGTAACTACAATGAGCAGTTCTTC.

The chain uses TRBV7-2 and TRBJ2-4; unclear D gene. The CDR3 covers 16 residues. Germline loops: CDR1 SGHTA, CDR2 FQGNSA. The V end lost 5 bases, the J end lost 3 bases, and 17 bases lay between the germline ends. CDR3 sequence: CASSHPSEVGKNIQYF. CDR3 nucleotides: TGTGCCAGCAGCCACCCTTCAGAGGTCGGCAAAAACATTCAGTACTTC.